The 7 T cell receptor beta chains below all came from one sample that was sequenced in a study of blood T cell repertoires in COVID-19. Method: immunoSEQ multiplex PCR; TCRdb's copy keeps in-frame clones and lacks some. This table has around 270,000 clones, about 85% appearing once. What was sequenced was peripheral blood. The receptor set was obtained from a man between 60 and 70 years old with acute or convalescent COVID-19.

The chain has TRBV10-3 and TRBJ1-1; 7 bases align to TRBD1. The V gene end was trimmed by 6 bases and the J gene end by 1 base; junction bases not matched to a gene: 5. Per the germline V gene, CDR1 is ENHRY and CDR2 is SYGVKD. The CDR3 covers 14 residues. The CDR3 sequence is CAIREGQSNTEAFF. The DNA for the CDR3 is TGTGCCATCAGGGAGGGACAGTCGAACACTGAAGCTTTCTTT.

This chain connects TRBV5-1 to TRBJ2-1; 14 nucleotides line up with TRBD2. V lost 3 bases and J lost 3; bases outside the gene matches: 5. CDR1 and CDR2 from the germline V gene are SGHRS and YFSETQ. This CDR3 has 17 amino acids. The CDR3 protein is CASSSSGTSGSYNEQFF. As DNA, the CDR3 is TGCGCCAGCAGCTCGTCCGGGACTAGCGGGAGCTACAATGAGCAGTTCTTC.

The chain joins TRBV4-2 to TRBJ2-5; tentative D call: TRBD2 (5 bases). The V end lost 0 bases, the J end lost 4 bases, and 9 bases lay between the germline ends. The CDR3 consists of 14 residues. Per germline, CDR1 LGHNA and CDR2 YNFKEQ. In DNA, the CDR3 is TGTGCCAGCAGCCAAGAAGGAGGCGCAGAGACCCAGTACTTC. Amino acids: CASSQEGGAETQYF.

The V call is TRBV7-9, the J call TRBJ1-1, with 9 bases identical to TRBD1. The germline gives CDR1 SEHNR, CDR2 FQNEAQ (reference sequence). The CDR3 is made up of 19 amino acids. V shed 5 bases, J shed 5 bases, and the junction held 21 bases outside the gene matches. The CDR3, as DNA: TGTGCCAGCAGCGGAGGACAGGGGATTAGGGTCTGGGTAGGAACTGAAGCTTTCTTT. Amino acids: CASSGGQGIRVWVGTEAFF.

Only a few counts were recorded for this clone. DNA of the CDR3: TGTGCCAGCAGCTACCCTGCTAGCGGGAGGATCGATGAGCAGTTCTTC. Translation gives CASSYPASGRIDEQFF. The rearrangement joins TRBV7-2 to TRBJ2-1; 11 positions match TRBD2. V dropped 4 bases and J dropped 8; count of bases not matched to a gene: 10. The length of the CDR3 is 16 residues. The germline V gene encodes CDR1 SGHTA and CDR2 FQGNSA. Complete variable domain (other parts from reference TRBV7-2 and TRBJ2-1): GAGVSQSPSNKVTEKGKDVELRCDPISGHTALYWYRQSLGQGLEFLIYFQGNSAPDKSGLPSDRFSAERTGGSVSTLTIQRTQQEDSAVYLCASSYPASGRIDEQFFGPGTRLTVL.

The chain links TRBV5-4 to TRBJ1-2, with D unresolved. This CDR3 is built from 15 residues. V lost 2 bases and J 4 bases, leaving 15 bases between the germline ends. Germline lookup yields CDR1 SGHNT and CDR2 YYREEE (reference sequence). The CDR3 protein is CASSLPLLEGYGYTF. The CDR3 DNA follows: TGTGCCAGCAGCTTACCCCTACTCGAGGGCTATGGCTACACCTTC. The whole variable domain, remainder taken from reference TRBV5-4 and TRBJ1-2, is ETGVTQSPTHLIKTRGQQVTLRCSSQSGHNTVSWYQQALGQGPQFIFQYYREEENGRGNFPPRFSGLQFPNYSSELNVNALELDDSALYLCASSLPLLEGYGYTFGSGTRLTVV.

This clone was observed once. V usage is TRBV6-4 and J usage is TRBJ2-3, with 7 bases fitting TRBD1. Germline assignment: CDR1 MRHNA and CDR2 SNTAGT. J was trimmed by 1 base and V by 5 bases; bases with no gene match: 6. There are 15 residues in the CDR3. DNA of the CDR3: TGTGCCAGCAGTTTATCTGGGACAGGCACAGATACGCAGTATTTT. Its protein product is CASSLSGTGTDTQYF.